The T cell receptor (beta chain) described here comes from a study of T-cell memory formation after mild COVID-19. This clonotype was seen more than once but under ten times. MiXCR, run by TCRdb on the 5' RACE reads, gives a single entry per CDR3 protein. The sample holds tens of thousands of distinct CDR3 sequences; roughly 14% are singletons and the top ten take about a third. CDR3 length equals 15 residues. With V trimmed by 4 bases and J by 2 bases, 2 bases remained unmatched. The germline gives CDR1 LGHDT, CDR2 YNNKEL (reference sequence). The V and J genes are TRBV3-1 and TRBJ2-1; 10 bases agree with TRBD1. Sequenced sample: PBMCs or a T cell subset sorted from them (not recorded which). The origin of this receptor is an adult woman who had mild COVID-19 (a few samples of this study predate the infection). Cell type and time point are not known. This chain's CDR3 is CASSPGTGAYNEQFF. CDR3 in DNA: TGTGCCAGCAGCCCTGGGACAGGGGCCTACAATGAGCAGTTCTTC.